This paragraph reports one T cell receptor beta chain. Clones were read by immunoSEQ multiplex PCR, and TCRdb kept only the in-frame ones, dropping some. The sample has roughly 220,000 clones, 65% to 85% seen once. Trimming took 3 bases from V and 2 from J, leaving 11 bases between them. Per the germline V gene, CDR1 is SGHNT and CDR2 is YYREEE (reference sequence). This CDR3 region has 14 residues. This sample stems from a study of blood T cell repertoires in COVID-19. This rearrangement joins TRBV5-4 to TRBJ1-1, with D unresolved. Sequencing was performed on PBMCs or T cells enriched from blood (not recorded which). This TCR was recovered from a man aged 25-45 years with acute COVID-19. The CDR3 loop is CASSWGVTNTEAFF. CDR3 in DNA: TGTGCCAGCAGCTGGGGAGTTACCAACACTGAAGCTTTCTTT.